This T cell receptor beta chain was found in a study of shared T cell receptors in the human thymus. The assay was immunoSEQ multiplex PCR, and TCRdb's table has in-frame clones only and misses some. The data show about 400,000 clones, with 95% seen just once and 0.02% held by the top ten. The source of this sequence is a human donor. The sequenced material came from thymocytes.

The CDR3 spells CASSLPGLAAYKHNEQFF. Written as DNA, the CDR3 is TGTGCCAGCAGCCTTCCGGGACTAGCGGCCTACAAGCACAATGAGCAGTTCTTC. V and J are TRBV9 and TRBJ2-1; TRBD2 aligns across 11 bases. The ends lost 4 bases at V and 5 bases at J; junction bases unmatched: 14. This CDR3 comprises 18 residues. The germline CDR1 and CDR2 sequences are SGDLS and YYNGEE.